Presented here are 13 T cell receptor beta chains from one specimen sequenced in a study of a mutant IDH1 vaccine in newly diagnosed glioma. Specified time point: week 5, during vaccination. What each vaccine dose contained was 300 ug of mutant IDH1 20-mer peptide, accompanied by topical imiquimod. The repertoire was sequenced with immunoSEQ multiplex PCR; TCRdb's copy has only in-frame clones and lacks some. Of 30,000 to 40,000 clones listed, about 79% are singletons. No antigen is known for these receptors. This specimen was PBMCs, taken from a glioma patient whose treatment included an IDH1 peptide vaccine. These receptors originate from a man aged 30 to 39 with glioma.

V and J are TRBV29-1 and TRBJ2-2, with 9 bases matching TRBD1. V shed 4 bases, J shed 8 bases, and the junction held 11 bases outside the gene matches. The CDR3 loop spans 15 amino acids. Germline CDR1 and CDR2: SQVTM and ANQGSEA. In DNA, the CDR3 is TGCAGCGTTGTCGCGGGACAGGGAGCATCGGGGGAGCTGTTTTTT. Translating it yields CSVVAGQGASGELFF.

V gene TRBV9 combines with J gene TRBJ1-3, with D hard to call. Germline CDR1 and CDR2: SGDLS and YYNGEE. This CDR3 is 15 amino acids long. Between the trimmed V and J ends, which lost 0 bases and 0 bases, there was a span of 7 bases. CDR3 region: CASSVVGSSGNTIYF. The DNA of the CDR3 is TGTGCCAGCAGCGTAGTTGGCAGCTCTGGAAACACCATATATTTT.

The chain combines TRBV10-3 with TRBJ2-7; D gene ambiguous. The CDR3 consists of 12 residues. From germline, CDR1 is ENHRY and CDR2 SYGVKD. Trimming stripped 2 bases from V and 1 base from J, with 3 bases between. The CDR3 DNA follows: TGTGCCATCAGTGAGGGGTCCTACGAGCAGTACTTC. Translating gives CAISEGSYEQYF.

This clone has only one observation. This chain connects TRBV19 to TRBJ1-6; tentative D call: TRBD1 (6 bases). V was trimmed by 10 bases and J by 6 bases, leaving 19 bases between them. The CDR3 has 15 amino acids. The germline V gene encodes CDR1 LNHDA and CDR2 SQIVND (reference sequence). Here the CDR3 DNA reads TGTGCCACCGCCTGGGGGGGCTTCGCTAATTCACCCCTCCACTTT. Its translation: CATAWGGFANSPLHF. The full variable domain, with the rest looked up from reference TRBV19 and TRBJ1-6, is DGGITQSPKYLFRKEGQNVTLSCEQNLNHDAMYWYRQDPGQGLRLIYYSQIVNDFQKGDIAEGYSVSREKKESFPLTVTSAQKNPTAFYLCATAWGGFANSPLHFGNGTRLTVT.

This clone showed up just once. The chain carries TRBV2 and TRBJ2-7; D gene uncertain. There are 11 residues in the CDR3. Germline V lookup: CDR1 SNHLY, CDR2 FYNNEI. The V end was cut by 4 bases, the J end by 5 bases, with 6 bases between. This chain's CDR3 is CASSAEDEQYF. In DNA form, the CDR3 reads TGTGCCAGCAGTGCCGAGGACGAGCAGTACTTC.

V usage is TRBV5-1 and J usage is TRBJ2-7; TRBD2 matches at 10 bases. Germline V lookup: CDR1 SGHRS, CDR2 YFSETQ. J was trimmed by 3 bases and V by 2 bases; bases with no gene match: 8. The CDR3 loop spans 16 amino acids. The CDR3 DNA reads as TGCGCCAGCAGCTTAAGGAGCGGGAGGGGTGGCTACGAGCAGTACTTC. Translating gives CASSLRSGRGGYEQYF.

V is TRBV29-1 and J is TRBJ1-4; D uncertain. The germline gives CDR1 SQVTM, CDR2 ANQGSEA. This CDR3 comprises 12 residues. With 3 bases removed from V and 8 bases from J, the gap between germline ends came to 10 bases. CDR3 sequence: CSVEVGGEKLFF. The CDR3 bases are TGCAGCGTTGAGGTGGGAGGCGAAAAACTGTTTTTT.

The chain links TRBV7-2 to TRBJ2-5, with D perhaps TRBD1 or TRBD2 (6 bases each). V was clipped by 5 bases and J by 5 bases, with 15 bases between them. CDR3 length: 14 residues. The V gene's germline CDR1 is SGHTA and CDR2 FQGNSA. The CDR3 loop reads CASSISGARETQYF. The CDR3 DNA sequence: TGTGCCAGCAGCATCTCGGGGGCGCGGGAGACCCAGTACTTC.

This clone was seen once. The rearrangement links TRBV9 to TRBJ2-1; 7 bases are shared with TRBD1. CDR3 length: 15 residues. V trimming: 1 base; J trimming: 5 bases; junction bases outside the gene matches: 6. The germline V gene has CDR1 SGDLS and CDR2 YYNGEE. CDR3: CASSVQGQTHNEQFF. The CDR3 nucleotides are TGTGCCAGCAGCGTACAGGGACAGACCCACAATGAGCAGTTCTTC.

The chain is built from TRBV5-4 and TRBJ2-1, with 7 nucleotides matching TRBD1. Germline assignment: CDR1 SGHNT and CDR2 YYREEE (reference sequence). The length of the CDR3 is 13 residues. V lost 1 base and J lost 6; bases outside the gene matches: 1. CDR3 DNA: TGTGCCAGCAGCTTGTCAGGGGGCAATGAGCAGTTCTTC. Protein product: CASSLSGGNEQFF. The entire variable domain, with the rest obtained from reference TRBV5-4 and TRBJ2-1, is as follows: ETGVTQSPTHLIKTRGQQVTLRCSSQSGHNTVSWYQQALGQGPQFIFQYYREEENGRGNFPPRFSGLQFPNYSSELNVNALELDDSALYLCASSLSGGNEQFFGPGTRLTVL.

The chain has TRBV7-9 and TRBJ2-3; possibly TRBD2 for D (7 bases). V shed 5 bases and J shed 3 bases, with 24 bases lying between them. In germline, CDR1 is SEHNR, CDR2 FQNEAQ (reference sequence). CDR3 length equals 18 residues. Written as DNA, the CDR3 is TGTGCCAGCAGCCCCTGGTCGGGGGGCCGGCGAGAAACAGATACGCAGTATTTT. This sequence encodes CASSPWSGGRRETDTQYF.

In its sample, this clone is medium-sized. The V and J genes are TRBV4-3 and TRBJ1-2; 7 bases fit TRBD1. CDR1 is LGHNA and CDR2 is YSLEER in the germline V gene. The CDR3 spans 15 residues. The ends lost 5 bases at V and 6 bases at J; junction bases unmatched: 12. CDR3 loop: CASSSHQTGLDGYTF. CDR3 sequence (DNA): TGCGCCAGCAGCTCTCACCAGACAGGGCTCGATGGCTACACCTTC.

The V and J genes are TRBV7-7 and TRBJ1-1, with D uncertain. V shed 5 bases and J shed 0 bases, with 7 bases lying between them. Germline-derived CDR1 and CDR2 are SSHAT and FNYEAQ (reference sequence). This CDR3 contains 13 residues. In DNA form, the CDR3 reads TGTGCCAGCAGCATTTCAATGAACACTGAAGCTTTCTTT. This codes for CASSISMNTEAFF.